This T cell receptor beta chain came from a study of shared clonotypes between healthy human individuals. The CDR3 totals 12 residues. The germline gives CDR1 SEHNR, CDR2 FQNEAQ (reference sequence). V was pared by 11 bases and J by 3 bases, with 13 bases between. With regard to this clone: What it binds is unknown.

Here immunoSEQ multiplex PCR was the method, and the copy in TCRdb shows in-frame clones only, minus some. The sample holds fewer than 350,000 clones; around 87% are singletons and the top ten take under 20%. Study-level points and caveats: Memory subsets generally showed smaller estimated richness than naive subsets did.

The clonotype comes from a man between 18 and 35 years old in good health. The specimen sequenced was memory CD8+ T cells sorted from blood. The subset was: CD45RO+ cells pooled with CCR7-negative TemRA cells. This chain links TRBV7-9 with TRBJ1-1; TRBD1 might be the D (5 bases). The CDR3 sequence: CASTGSDTEAFF. CDR3 coding DNA: TGTGCCTCAACAGGTTCGGACACTGAAGCTTTCTTT.